The 21 T cell receptor beta chains below come from one sample, sequenced in a study of OX40 agonist ivuxolimab in advanced cancers. Profiled with immunoSEQ multiplex PCR; TCRdb holds only in-frame clones, not every one. Of some 100,000 clones listed, 85% to 95% are singletons. This sample comprised CD4+ or CD8+ T cells sorted from blood, obtained in a trial of the OX40 agonist ivuxolimab. Receptors were obtained from an adult with an advanced solid tumor such as melanoma, head and neck, liver or kidney cancer.

The V gene is TRBV6-6, the J gene TRBJ1-5; D unclear. Germline lookup yields CDR1 MNHNY and CDR2 SVGAGI (reference sequence). V was trimmed by 7 bases and J by 5 bases, leaving 15 bases between them. The CDR3 sequence is 14 residues long. CDR3 in DNA: TGTGCCAGCATGGATAGACCGAGAGATCAGCCCCAGCATTTT. Amino acid sequence: CASMDRPRDQPQHF.

This clone was seen once. The J gene is TRBJ2-1, the V gene TRBV10-3; D is uncertain. The germline V and J ends were trimmed by 4 bases and 6 bases, with 7 bases remaining between them. The germline V gene has CDR1 ENHRY and CDR2 SYGVKD. The CDR3 totals 12 residues. The CDR3: CAISAVGNEQFF. The CDR3, as DNA: TGTGCCATCAGTGCGGTCGGCAATGAGCAGTTCTTC.

The V gene is TRBV5-6, the J gene TRBJ2-7, with D hard to call. The length of the CDR3 is 12 residues. CDR1 SGHDT and CDR2 YYEEEE come from the germline V gene. Deletions cut 0 bases from V and 8 bases from J, with 9 bases between. The CDR3 loop reads CASSLEGYQQYF. CDR3 DNA sequence: TGTGCCAGCAGCTTGGAAGGATACCAGCAGTACTTC.

For this clone: One junction end does not reproduce the germline sequence, and a read error may be involved. The rearrangement joins TRBV28 to TRBJ2-7; 11 positions agree with TRBD1. The length of the CDR3 is 21 residues. CDR1 and CDR2 (germline): MDHEN, SYDVKM. The CDR3 nucleotides read TGTGCCAGTGAAGGGACAGGGGGATCTTTGTTCGCAATTGCCCCCTCCTCCGAGCAGTACTTC. Amino acids: CASEGTGGSLFAIAPSSEQYF. The full variable domain, rest sourced from reference TRBV28 and TRBJ2-7, is DVKVTQSSRYLVKRTGEKVFLECVQDMDHENMFWYRQDPGLGLRLIYFSYDVKMKEKGDIPEGYSVSREKKERFSLILESASTNQTSMYLCASEGTGGSLFAIAPSSEQYFGPGTRLTVT.

The chain joins TRBV28 to TRBJ2-3, with 7 bases that match TRBD1. Unmatched junction bases numbered 6, after V lost 7 bases and J lost 2 bases. CDR3 length: 14 residues. Germline values: CDR1 MDHEN, CDR2 SYDVKM. This chain's CDR3 is CASTGDRFTDTQYF. CDR3 bases: TGTGCCAGCACCGGGGACAGATTCACAGATACGCAGTATTTT.

This clone was observed a few times. The V gene is TRBV28, the J gene TRBJ1-2; 9 nucleotides line up with TRBD1. After removal of 6 bases from V and 8 bases from J, the junction contained 13 bases not matched to a gene. The CDR3 loop spans 15 amino acids. CDR1 and CDR2 from the germline V gene are MDHEN and SYDVKM. CDR3 in DNA: TGTGCCAGCAGAGCCTTCGGGACAGGGCGCGGCGGCTACACCTTC. Amino acid sequence: CASRAFGTGRGGYTF.

The table lists this clone with a count of one. The gene calls are TRBV30 and TRBJ2-7; D is possibly TRBD1 (6 bases). Per germline, CDR1 GTSNPN and CDR2 SVGIG (reference sequence). There are 13 residues in the CDR3. V lost 1 base and J lost 6, with 13 bases in between. The CDR3 loop is CAWSAGTIGEQYF. DNA for the CDR3: TGTGCCTGGAGTGCCGGGACAATCGGCGAGCAGTACTTC. Full variable domain (outside the CDR3, taken from reference TRBV30 and TRBJ2-7): SQTIHQWPATLVQPVGSPLSLECTVEGTSNPNLYWYRQAAGRGLQLLFYSVGIGQISSEVPQNLSASRPQDRQFILSSKKLLLSDSGFYLCAWSAGTIGEQYFGPGTRLTVT.

The chain employs TRBV7-2 and TRBJ2-3; no definite D call. Trimming left V 5 bases short and J 6 bases short, with 9 bases between. The CDR3 spans 12 residues. Germline CDR1 reads SGHTA; CDR2 reads FQGNSA. CDR3 sequence: CASSEVPDTQYF. Written as DNA, the CDR3 is TGTGCCAGCAGCGAGGTCCCGGATACGCAGTATTTT. The whole variable domain, remainder taken from reference TRBV7-2 and TRBJ2-3, is GAGVSQSPSNKVTEKGKDVELRCDPISGHTALYWYRQSLGQGLEFLIYFQGNSAPDKSGLPSDRFSAERTGGSVSTLTIQRTQQEDSAVYLCASSEVPDTQYFGPGTRLTVL.

This chain links TRBV19 with TRBJ1-5; TRBD1 matches at 8 bases. Germline loops: CDR1 LNHDA, CDR2 SQIVND (reference sequence). The CDR3 sequence is 15 residues long. V dropped 2 bases and J dropped 6; count of bases not matched to a gene: 6. CDR3 sequence: CASSIIGQGIQPQHF. CDR3 nucleotides: TGTGCCAGTAGTATAATAGGACAGGGCATTCAGCCCCAGCATTTT.

This rearrangement joins TRBV18 to TRBJ2-7, with D perhaps given as TRBD1 or TRBD2 (6 bases each). The germline gives CDR1 KGHSH, CDR2 LQKENI. Trimming removed 2 bases at V and 5 bases at J, with 13 bases between. This CDR3 has 14 amino acids. DNA of the CDR3: TGTGCCAGCTCACCATTAGGGGGGATCAACGAGCAGTACTTC. It translates to CASSPLGGINEQYF. The full variable domain, its missing parts supplied by reference TRBV18 and TRBJ2-7, is NAGVMQNPRHLVRRRGQEARLRCSPMKGHSHVYWYRQLPEEGLKFMVYLQKENIIDESGMPKERFSAEFPKEGPSILRIQQVVRGDSAAYFCASSPLGGINEQYFGPGTRLTVT.

In its sample, this clone was seen a few times. The chain is built from TRBV19 and TRBJ2-7; 8 positions agree with TRBD1. Per germline, CDR1 LNHDA and CDR2 SQIVND (reference sequence). V dropped 5 bases and J dropped 5; count of bases not matched to a gene: 14. The CDR3 has 16 amino acids. The CDR3 protein is CASSPGTGSSPHEQYF. The CDR3 coding sequence is TGTGCCAGTAGTCCCGGGACAGGATCCAGCCCGCACGAGCAGTACTTC.

The gene calls are TRBV28 and TRBJ2-2; TRBD1 aligns across 7 bases. The CDR3 loop spans 18 amino acids. V gave up 7 bases and J gave up 0 bases; unmatched junction bases: 14. Germline CDR1 and CDR2: MDHEN and SYDVKM. CDR3 region: CASINRDSISSNTGELFF. In nucleotides, the CDR3 is TGTGCCAGCATCAACCGGGACAGTATTTCCTCGAACACCGGGGAGCTGTTTTTT.

V and J are TRBV18 and TRBJ2-7; D uncertain. CDR3 size: 15 residues. The V end lost 0 bases, the J end lost 2 bases, and 11 bases lay between the germline ends. CDR1 and CDR2 (germline): KGHSH, LQKENI. The CDR3 nucleotides are TGTGCCAGCTCACCACCCGGTCCACAACCCTACGAGCAGTACTTC. The encoded protein is CASSPPGPQPYEQYF.

V usage is TRBV7-2 and J usage is TRBJ2-1; 7 bases align to TRBD2. V shed 4 bases, J shed 7 bases, and the junction held 4 bases outside the gene matches. The CDR3 runs to 13 residues. Looked up from germline, CDR1 is SGHTA and CDR2 is FQGNSA. CDR3 in amino acids: CASSSLASNEQFF. CDR3 in DNA: TGTGCCAGCAGCTCACTAGCGTCGAATGAGCAGTTCTTC. Full variable domain (rest looked up from reference TRBV7-2 and TRBJ2-1): GAGVSQSPSNKVTEKGKDVELRCDPISGHTALYWYRQSLGQGLEFLIYFQGNSAPDKSGLPSDRFSAERTGGSVSTLTIQRTQQEDSAVYLCASSSLASNEQFFGPGTRLTVL.

This chain links TRBV5-1 with TRBJ1-4; perhaps TRBD1 as D (5 bases). V was trimmed by 1 base and J by 8 bases, leaving 9 bases between them. The V gene's germline CDR1 is SGHRS and CDR2 YFSETQ. The CDR3 spans 13 residues. This chain's CDR3 is CASSLWGGEKLFF. The CDR3 DNA sequence: TGCGCCAGCAGCTTGTGGGGGGGAGAAAAACTGTTTTTT. Together with reference TRBV5-1 and TRBJ1-4, the CDR3 gives the full variable domain: KAGVTQTPRYLIKTRGQQVTLSCSPISGHRSVSWYQQTPGQGLQFLFEYFSETQRNKGNFPGRFSGRQFSNSRSEMNVSTLELGDSALYLCASSLWGGEKLFFGSGTQLSVL.

The V and J genes are TRBV7-3 and TRBJ1-5; weak D call: TRBD1 (6 bases). The germline V gene has CDR1 SGHTA and CDR2 FQGTGA. The length of the CDR3 is 17 residues. V shed 3 bases and J shed 1 base, with 16 bases lying between them. CDR3 sequence: CASSFNREKRSNQPQHF. CDR3 sequence (DNA): TGTGCCAGCAGCTTTAACAGGGAAAAGAGGAGCAATCAGCCCCAGCATTTT. Filled out from reference TRBV7-3 and TRBJ1-5, the complete variable domain reads GAGVSQTPSNKVTEKGKYVELRCDPISGHTALYWYRQSLGQGPEFLIYFQGTGAADDSGLPNDRFFAVRPEGSVSTLKIQRTERGDSAVYLCASSFNREKRSNQPQHFGDGTRLSIL.

The CDR3 nucleotides read TGTGCCAGCAGCTTAGAGGGGTCCTACAATGAGCAGTTCTTC. Its protein product is CASSLEGSYNEQFF. This chain links TRBV7-9 with TRBJ2-1, with a possible D match to TRBD1 (5 bases). V lost 1 base and J 1 base, leaving 5 bases between the germline ends. The CDR3 totals 14 residues. Germline V lookup: CDR1 SEHNR, CDR2 FQNEAQ (reference sequence). The full variable domain, rest sourced from reference TRBV7-9 and TRBJ2-1, is DTGVSQNPRHKITKRGQNVTFRCDPISEHNRLYWYRQTLGQGPEFLTYFQNEAQLEKSRLLSDRFSAERPKGSFSTLEIQRTEQGDSAMYLCASSLEGSYNEQFFGPGTRLTVL.

This chain joins TRBV6-4 and TRBJ2-1, with D possibly matching TRBD2 (6 bases). With 2 bases removed from V and 0 bases from J, the gap between germline ends came to 14 bases. This CDR3 contains 17 residues. From germline, CDR1 is MRHNA and CDR2 SNTAGT. This CDR3 is CASSDKRGVSSYNEQFF. For the CDR3, the DNA is TGTGCCAGCAGTGACAAACGCGGGGTGAGCTCCTACAATGAGCAGTTCTTC.

This sequence joins TRBV27 and TRBJ2-7; D gene ambiguous. CDR3 length equals 15 residues. Trimming took 0 bases from V and 0 from J, leaving 9 bases between them. Germline values: CDR1 MNHEY, CDR2 SMNVEV (reference sequence). CDR3 region: CASSLSPHPSYEQYF. CDR3 bases: TGTGCCAGCAGTTTATCCCCCCACCCCTCCTACGAGCAGTACTTC.

This clone appeared once. V is TRBV11-3 and J is TRBJ2-1; D uncertain. V lost 4 bases, J lost 8 bases, and 9 bases lay in between. The CDR3 has 12 amino acids. Per the germline V gene, CDR1 is SGHNT and CDR2 is YENEEA. CDR3 bases: TGTGCCAGCAGCTCCGGACGTTATGAGCAGTTCTTC. Protein product: CASSSGRYEQFF.

This chain uses TRBV7-9 with TRBJ1-1, with D possibly matching TRBD1 (6 bases). The CDR3 has 15 amino acids. The V end was cut by 5 bases, the J end by 1 base, with 14 bases between. Germline assignment: CDR1 SEHNR and CDR2 FQNEAQ (reference sequence). CDR3: CASSPEGTRNTEAFF. For the CDR3, the DNA is TGTGCCAGCAGCCCCGAAGGGACAAGGAACACTGAAGCTTTCTTT.